This TCR beta chain was retrieved from a study of T cell responses to AZD1222 COVID-19 vaccine. For the study at large: Samples with a second dose at about 4 or about 12 weeks were pooled together.

This table comes from immunoSEQ multiplex PCR, and its TCRdb copy is limited to in-frame clones, with some not included. Of over 90,000 clones in the sample, roughly nine tenths were seen once. Whole-study findings and limits: Spike-specific TCR breadth and depth grew following two AZD1222 doses. The study identified only five to seven AZD1222 recipients as seropositive at baseline. With dominance at 160-218 and 743-854, vaccine-associated CD4 TCRs spanned spike.

CDR1 and CDR2 from the germline V gene are MGHRA and YSYEKL. This CDR3 is built from 15 residues. V gave up 2 bases and J gave up 10 bases, with 17 bases separating them. On this clone itself: Its antigen is not identified.

The sequencing used peripheral blood, collected on day 0 of AZD1222 vaccination. This clonotype was sampled from an adult in good health. The J gene is TRBJ2-2, the V gene TRBV4-1; a weak D match, TRBD1 (5 bases). CDR3 region: CASSQHGALVEELFF. The CDR3 DNA reads TGCGCCAGCAGCCAACATGGGGCCCTGGTTGAGGAGCTGTTTTTT.